A selection of T cell receptor beta chains follows, all from one sample in a study of PD-L1 blockade in urothelial cancer. Some clones are missing from TCRdb's copy, which holds only in-frame ones; the method was immunoSEQ multiplex PCR. This table holds 30,000 to 40,000 clones, 82% found once. Sequenced material: PBMCs, taken around atezolizumab (anti-PD-L1) treatment. The receptors derive from a man in his sixties with urothelial cancer. Each CDR3 is given with its conserved first and last residue. The D gene is left open where the match is weak. For some rows the clone size is stated as once, few or many, or as a class when expanded; others skip it.

v_gene: TRBV5-1; j_gene: TRBJ1-1; abundance: NA; d_gene: NA; CDR3aa: CASSLGAGDNEAFF; CDR3nt: TGCGCCAGCAGCTTGGGCGCAGGGGATAATGAAGCTTTCTTT
v_gene: TRBV2; j_gene: TRBJ1-2; abundance: NA; d_gene: NA; CDR3aa: CASRLSGAYDYGYTF; CDR3nt: TGTGCCAGCCGACTCTCAGGGGCTTATGACTATGGCTACACCTTC
v_gene: TRBV2; j_gene: TRBJ1-5; abundance: NA; d_gene: TRBD1; CDR3aa: CASRGIQGSQPQHF; CDR3nt: TGTGCCAGCAGGGGGATACAGGGGAGTCAGCCCCAGCATTTT
v_gene: TRBV5-6; j_gene: TRBJ1-1; abundance: NA; d_gene: NA; CDR3aa: CASSVDRVLNTEAFF; CDR3nt: TGTGCCAGCAGCGTGGACAGAGTACTGAACACTGAAGCTTTCTTT
v_gene: TRBV29-1; j_gene: TRBJ2-3; abundance: NA; d_gene: NA; CDR3aa: CSAPQTSTDTQYF; CDR3nt: TGCAGCGCTCCGCAGACTAGCACAGATACGCAGTATTTT
v_gene: TRBV6-1; j_gene: TRBJ2-2; abundance: NA; d_gene: TRBD1; CDR3aa: CASRVQGSLPGELFF; CDR3nt: TGTGCCAGCAGGGTACAGGGGAGCCTGCCCGGGGAGCTGTTTTTT
v_gene: TRBV28; j_gene: TRBJ1-6; abundance: NA; d_gene: TRBD1; CDR3aa: CASSLAGTGISPLHF; CDR3nt: TGTGCCAGCAGTTTAGCCGGGACAGGGATTTCACCCCTCCACTTT
v_gene: TRBV15; j_gene: TRBJ1-5; abundance: NA; d_gene: TRBD1; CDR3aa: CATSRDGTGGEPQHF; CDR3nt: TGTGCCACCAGCAGAGACGGGACAGGGGGTGAGCCCCAGCATTTT
v_gene: TRBV25-1; j_gene: TRBJ1-6; abundance: NA; d_gene: NA; CDR3aa: CASSKQGLDSPLHF; CDR3nt: TGTGCCAGCAGTAAACAGGGTCTCGATTCACCCCTCCACTTT
v_gene: TRBV4-1; j_gene: TRBJ2-1; abundance: NA; d_gene: TRBD1; CDR3aa: CASSQGLNRGVPSRQFF; CDR3nt: TGCGCCAGCAGCCAGGGCTTAAACAGGGGGGTCCCCTCTCGGCAGTTCTTC
v_gene: TRBV7-8; j_gene: TRBJ2-1; abundance: NA; d_gene: TRBD2; CDR3aa: CASSLVAGGGASEQFF; CDR3nt: TGTGCCAGCAGCTTAGTCGCGGGCGGGGGGGCAAGTGAGCAGTTCTTC
v_gene: TRBV7-9; j_gene: TRBJ2-7; abundance: once; d_gene: NA; CDR3aa: CASSLVQEPYEQYF; CDR3nt: TGTGCCAGCAGCTTAGTACAGGAACCCTACGAGCAGTACTTC
v_gene: TRBV2; j_gene: TRBJ2-2; abundance: NA; d_gene: NA; CDR3aa: CASSEARGYTGELFF; CDR3nt: TGTGCCAGCAGTGAGGCCAGGGGCTACACCGGGGAGCTGTTTTTT
v_gene: TRBV5-5; j_gene: TRBJ2-7; abundance: NA; d_gene: TRBD1; CDR3aa: CASSLKEGQGSYEQYF; CDR3nt: TGTGCCAGCAGCTTAAAAGAGGGACAGGGCTCCTACGAGCAGTACTTC
v_gene: TRBV7-8; j_gene: TRBJ1-5; abundance: NA; d_gene: NA; CDR3aa: CASSLDGHNNQPQHF; CDR3nt: TGTGCCAGCAGCTTAGATGGGCATAATAATCAGCCCCAGCATTTT
v_gene: TRBV7-6; j_gene: TRBJ1-6; abundance: NA; d_gene: NA; CDR3aa: CAVGGRANSPLHF; CDR3nt: TGTGCCGTCGGGGGAAGGGCGAATTCACCCCTCCACTTT
v_gene: TRBV30; j_gene: TRBJ2-2; abundance: NA; d_gene: NA; CDR3aa: CAWNKGGDTGELFF; CDR3nt: TGTGCCTGGAACAAGGGGGGGGACACCGGGGAGCTGTTTTTT
v_gene: TRBV7-9; j_gene: TRBJ2-7; abundance: once; d_gene: TRBD2; CDR3aa: CASSFRTSGGLAYEQYF; CDR3nt: TGTGCCAGCAGCTTCCGGACTAGCGGGGGGCTAGCCTACGAGCAGTACTTC
v_gene: TRBV19; j_gene: TRBJ2-3; abundance: NA; d_gene: TRBD2; CDR3aa: CASSLSGGDTDTQYF; CDR3nt: TGTGCCAGTAGTCTCAGCGGGGGGGACACAGATACGCAGTATTTT
v_gene: TRBV11-2; j_gene: TRBJ2-2; abundance: NA; d_gene: TRBD2; CDR3aa: CASRYAGGLTGELFF; CDR3nt: TGTGCCAGCCGATATGCGGGGGGCCTCACCGGGGAGCTGTTTTTT
v_gene: TRBV5-1; j_gene: TRBJ1-2; abundance: NA; d_gene: NA; CDR3aa: CASSNSFGYTF; CDR3nt: TGCGCCAGCAGTAATTCTTTCGGCTACACCTTC
v_gene: TRBV7-3; j_gene: TRBJ2-5; abundance: NA; d_gene: NA; CDR3aa: CASSFYGGPLETQYF; CDR3nt: TGTGCCAGCAGCTTTTACGGGGGTCCCCTGGAGACCCAGTACTTC
v_gene: TRBV27; j_gene: TRBJ1-5; abundance: once; d_gene: NA; CDR3aa: CASGPQPQHF; CDR3nt: TGTGCCAGCGGGCCTCAGCCCCAGCATTTT
v_gene: TRBV7-2; j_gene: TRBJ2-7; abundance: NA; d_gene: TRBD1; CDR3aa: CASNLIGTGYYEQYF; CDR3nt: TGTGCCAGCAACCTAATAGGGACAGGTTACTACGAGCAGTACTTC
v_gene: TRBV9; j_gene: TRBJ2-2; abundance: NA; d_gene: TRBD2; CDR3aa: CASRLAGNTGELFF; CDR3nt: TGTGCAAGCCGACTAGCGGGGAACACCGGGGAGCTGTTTTTT
v_gene: TRBV11-3; j_gene: TRBJ2-1; abundance: NA; d_gene: TRBD1; CDR3aa: CASSLNWGQGLNEQFF; CDR3nt: TGTGCCAGCAGCTTAAATTGGGGACAGGGGCTCAATGAGCAGTTCTTC
v_gene: TRBV12-2; j_gene: TRBJ1-2; abundance: once; d_gene: NA; CDR3aa: CASRWDRGPDGYTF; CDR3nt: TGTGCAAGTCGCTGGGACAGGGGGCCTGATGGCTACACCTTC